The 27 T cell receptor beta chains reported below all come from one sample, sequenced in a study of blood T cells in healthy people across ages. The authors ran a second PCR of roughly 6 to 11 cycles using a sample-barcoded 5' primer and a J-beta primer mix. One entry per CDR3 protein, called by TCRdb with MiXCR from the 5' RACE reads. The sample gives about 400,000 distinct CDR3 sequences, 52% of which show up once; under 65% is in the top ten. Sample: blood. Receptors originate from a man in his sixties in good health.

The CDR3 region has the DNA TGCGCCAGCAGCAGCGGGAGTTTAGCCTACGAGCAGTACTTC. It translates to CASSSGSLAYEQYF. This chain uses TRBV5-1 with TRBJ2-5; 8 nucleotides agree with TRBD2. The better agreement between TRBJ2-7 and the DNA end casts doubt on the J call. Germline-derived CDR1 and CDR2 are SGHRS and YFSETQ. The CDR3 covers 14 residues.

This CDR3 is CSLYPGETQYF. The CDR3 DNA reads as TGCAGTCTCTACCCCGGGGAGACCCAGTACTTC. This chain links TRBV20-1 with TRBJ2-5; D unresolved. The CDR3 runs 11 residues. From germline, CDR1 is DFQATT and CDR2 SNEGSKA (reference sequence). Trimming removed 8 bases at V and 5 bases at J, with 12 bases between.

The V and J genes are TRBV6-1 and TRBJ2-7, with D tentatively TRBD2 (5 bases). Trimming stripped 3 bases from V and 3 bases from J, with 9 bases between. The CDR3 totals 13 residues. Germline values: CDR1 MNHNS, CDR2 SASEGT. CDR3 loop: CASSESGIYEQYF. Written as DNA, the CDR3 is TGTGCCAGCAGTGAGTCGGGAATCTACGAGCAGTACTTC.

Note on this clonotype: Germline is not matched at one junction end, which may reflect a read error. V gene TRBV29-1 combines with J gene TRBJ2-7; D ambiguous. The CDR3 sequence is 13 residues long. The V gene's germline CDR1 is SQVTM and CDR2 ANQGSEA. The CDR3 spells CSVRAQSSHEQYF. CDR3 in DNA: TGCAGCGTCCGGGCCCAATCCTCCCACGAGCAGTACTTC.

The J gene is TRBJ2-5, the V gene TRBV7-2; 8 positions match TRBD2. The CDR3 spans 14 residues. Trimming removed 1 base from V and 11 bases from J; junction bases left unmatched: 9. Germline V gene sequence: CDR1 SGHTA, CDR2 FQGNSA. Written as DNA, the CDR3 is TGTGCCAGCAGCTTAGAGCGACTAGCGCGAGAGCAGTACTTC. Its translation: CASSLERLAREQYF.

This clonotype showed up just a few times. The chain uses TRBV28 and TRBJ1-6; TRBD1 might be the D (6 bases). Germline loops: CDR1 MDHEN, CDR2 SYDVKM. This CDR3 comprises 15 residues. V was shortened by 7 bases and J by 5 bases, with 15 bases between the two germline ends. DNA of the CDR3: TGTGCCAGCACCGTCGGACAGACCAATAATTCACCCCTCCACTTT. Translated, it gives CASTVGQTNNSPLHF.

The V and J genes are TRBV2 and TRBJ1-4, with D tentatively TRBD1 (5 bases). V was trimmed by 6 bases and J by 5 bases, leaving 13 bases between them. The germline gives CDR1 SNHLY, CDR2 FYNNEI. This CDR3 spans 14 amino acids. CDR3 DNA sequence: TGTGCCAGCAGGGAGGGGCAGTTGAATGAAAAACTGTTTTTT. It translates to CASREGQLNEKLFF.

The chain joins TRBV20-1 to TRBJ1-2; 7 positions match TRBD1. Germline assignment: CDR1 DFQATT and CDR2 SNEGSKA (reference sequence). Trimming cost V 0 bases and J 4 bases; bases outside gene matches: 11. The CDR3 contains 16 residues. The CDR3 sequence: CSARDTVSQGSYGYTF. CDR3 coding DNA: TGCAGTGCTAGAGATACCGTCTCACAGGGGAGCTATGGCTACACCTTC.

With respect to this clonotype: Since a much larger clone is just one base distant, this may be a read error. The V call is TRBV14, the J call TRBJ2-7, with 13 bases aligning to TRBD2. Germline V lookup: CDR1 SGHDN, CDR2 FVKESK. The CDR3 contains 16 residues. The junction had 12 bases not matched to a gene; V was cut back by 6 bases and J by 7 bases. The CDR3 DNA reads TGTGCCAGCAGTCGAAAGCGACTAGCGGGGGGAAATGAGCAGTACTTC. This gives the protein CASSRKRLAGGNEQYF.

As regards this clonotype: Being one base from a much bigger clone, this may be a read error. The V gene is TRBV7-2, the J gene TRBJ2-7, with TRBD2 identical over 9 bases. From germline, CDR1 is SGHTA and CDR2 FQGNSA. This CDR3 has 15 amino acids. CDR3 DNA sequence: TGTTCCAGCAGCTTAGGGCTAGCGGGGACCTACGAGCAGTACTTC. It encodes CSSSLGLAGTYEQYF.

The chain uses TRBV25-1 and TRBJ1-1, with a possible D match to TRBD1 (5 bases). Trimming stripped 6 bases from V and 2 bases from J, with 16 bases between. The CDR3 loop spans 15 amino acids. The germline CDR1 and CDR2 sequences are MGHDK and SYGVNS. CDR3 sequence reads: CASSKVGTINTEAFF. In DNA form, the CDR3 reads TGTGCCAGCAGCAAAGTAGGGACTATCAACACTGAAGCTTTCTTT.

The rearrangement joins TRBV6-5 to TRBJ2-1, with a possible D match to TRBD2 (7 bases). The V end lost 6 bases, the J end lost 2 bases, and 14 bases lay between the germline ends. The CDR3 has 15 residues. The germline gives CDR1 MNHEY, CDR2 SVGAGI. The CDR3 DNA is TGTGCCAGCAGCGGCAAGGGGGGGCCCTACAATGAGCAGTTCTTC. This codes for CASSGKGGPYNEQFF.

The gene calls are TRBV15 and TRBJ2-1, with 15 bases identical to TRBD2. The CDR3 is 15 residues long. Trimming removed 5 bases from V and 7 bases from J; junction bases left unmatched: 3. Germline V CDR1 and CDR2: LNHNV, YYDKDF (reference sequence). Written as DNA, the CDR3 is TGTGCCACCAGCGGCGGGACTAGCGGGAGGAATGAGCAGTTCTTC. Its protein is CATSGGTSGRNEQFF.

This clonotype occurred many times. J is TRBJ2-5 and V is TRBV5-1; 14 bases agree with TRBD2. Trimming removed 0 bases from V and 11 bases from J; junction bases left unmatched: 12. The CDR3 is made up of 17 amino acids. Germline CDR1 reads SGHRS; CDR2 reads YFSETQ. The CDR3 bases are TGCGCCAGCAGCTTGGCTACCGGGACTAGCGGGGGACTGGAGCAGTACTTC. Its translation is CASSLATGTSGGLEQYF. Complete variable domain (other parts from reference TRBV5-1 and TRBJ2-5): KAGVTQTPRYLIKTRGQQVTLSCSPISGHRSVSWYQQTPGQGLQFLFEYFSETQRNKGNFPGRFSGRQFSNSRSEMNVSTLELGDSALYLCASSLATGTSGGLEQYFGPGTRLLVL.

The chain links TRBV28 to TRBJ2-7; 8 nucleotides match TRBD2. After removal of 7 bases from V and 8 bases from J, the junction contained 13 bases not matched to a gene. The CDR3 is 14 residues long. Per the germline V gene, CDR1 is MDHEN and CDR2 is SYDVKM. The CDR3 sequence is CASTNTPAGVKQYF. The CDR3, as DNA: TGTGCCAGCACCAACACCCCAGCGGGAGTGAAGCAGTACTTC.

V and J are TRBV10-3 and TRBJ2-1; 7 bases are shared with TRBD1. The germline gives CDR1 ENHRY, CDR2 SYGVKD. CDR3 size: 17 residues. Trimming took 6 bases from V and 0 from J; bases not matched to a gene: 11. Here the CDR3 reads CAIRASGGAGSYNEQFF. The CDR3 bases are TGTGCCATCAGAGCCTCAGGGGGAGCTGGCTCCTACAATGAGCAGTTCTTC.

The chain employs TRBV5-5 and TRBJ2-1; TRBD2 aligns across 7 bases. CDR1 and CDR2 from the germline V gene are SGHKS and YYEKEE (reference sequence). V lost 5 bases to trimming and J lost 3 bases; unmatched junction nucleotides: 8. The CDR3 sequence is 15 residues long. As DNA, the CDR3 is TGTGCCAGCAGTATCGGTAGCGGGCTCTACAATGAGCAGTTCTTC. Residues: CASSIGSGLYNEQFF. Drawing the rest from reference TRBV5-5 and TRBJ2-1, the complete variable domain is DAGVTQSPTHLIKTRGQQVTLRCSPISGHKSVSWYQQVLGQGPQFIFQYYEKEERGRGNFPDRFSARQFPNYSSELNVNALLLGDSALYLCASSIGSGLYNEQFFGPGTRLTVL.

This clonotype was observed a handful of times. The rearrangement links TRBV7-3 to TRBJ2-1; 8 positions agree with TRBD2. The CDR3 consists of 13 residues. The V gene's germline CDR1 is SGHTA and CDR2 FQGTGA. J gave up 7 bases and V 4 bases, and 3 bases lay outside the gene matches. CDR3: CASSSGLENEQFF. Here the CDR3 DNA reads TGTGCCAGCAGCTCGGGACTAGAGAATGAGCAGTTCTTC.

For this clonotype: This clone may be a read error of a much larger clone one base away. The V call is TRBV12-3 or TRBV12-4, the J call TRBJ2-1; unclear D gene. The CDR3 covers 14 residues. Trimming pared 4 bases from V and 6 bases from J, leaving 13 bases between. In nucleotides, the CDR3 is TGTGCCAGCAGTTCCACCGACTTTATCAATGAGCAGTTCTTC. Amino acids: CASSSTDFINEQFF.

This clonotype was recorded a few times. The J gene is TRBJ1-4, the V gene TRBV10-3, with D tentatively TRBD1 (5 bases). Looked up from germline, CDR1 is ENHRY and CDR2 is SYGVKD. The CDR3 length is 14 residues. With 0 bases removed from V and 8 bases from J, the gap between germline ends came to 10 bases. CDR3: CAISESGGREKLFF. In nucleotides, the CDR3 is TGTGCCATCAGTGAGTCCGGGGGAAGGGAAAAACTGTTTTTT.

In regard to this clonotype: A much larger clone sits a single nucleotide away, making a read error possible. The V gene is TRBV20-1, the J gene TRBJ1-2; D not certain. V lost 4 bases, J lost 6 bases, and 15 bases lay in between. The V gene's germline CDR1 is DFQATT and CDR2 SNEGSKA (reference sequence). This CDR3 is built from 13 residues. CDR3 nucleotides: TGCAGTGCTAACCGCGGACCCGGGGATGGCTACACCTTC. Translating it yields CSANRGPGDGYTF.

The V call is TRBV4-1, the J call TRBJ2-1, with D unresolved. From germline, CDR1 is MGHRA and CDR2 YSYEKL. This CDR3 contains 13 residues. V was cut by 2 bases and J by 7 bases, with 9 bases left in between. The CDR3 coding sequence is TGCGCCAGCAGCCAAACGTCCTGGAATGAGCAGTTCTTC. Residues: CASSQTSWNEQFF.

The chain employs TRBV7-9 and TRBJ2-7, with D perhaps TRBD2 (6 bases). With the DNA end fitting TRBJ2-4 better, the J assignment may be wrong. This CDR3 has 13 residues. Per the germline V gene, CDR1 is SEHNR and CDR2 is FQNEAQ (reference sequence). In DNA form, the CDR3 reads TGTGCCAGCAGCTTGGGGGGTGTGAACATTCAGTACTTC. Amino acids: CASSLGGVNIQYF.

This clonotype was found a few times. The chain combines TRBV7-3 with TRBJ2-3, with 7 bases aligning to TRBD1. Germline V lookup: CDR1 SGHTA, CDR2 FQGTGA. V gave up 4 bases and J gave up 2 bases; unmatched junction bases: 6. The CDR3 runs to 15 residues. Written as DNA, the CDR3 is TGTGCCAGCAGCTGGCCGGGACAGCACACAGATACGCAGTATTTT. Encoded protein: CASSWPGQHTDTQYF.

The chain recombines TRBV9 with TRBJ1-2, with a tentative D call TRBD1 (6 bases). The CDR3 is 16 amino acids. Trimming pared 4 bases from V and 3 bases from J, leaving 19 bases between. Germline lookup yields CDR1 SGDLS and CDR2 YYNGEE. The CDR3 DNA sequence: TGTGCCAGCAGCCCAATTGCCAGGGGCCCGGACTATGGCTACACCTTC. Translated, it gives CASSPIARGPDYGYTF.

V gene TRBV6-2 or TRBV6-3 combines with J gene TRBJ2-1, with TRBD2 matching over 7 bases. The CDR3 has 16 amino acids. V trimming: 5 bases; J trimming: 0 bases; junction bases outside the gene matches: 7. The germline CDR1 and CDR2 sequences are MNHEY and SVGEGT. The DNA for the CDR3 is TGTGCCAGCAGTCCTATGAGCGGGACCTCCTACAATGAGCAGTTCTTC. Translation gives CASSPMSGTSYNEQFF.

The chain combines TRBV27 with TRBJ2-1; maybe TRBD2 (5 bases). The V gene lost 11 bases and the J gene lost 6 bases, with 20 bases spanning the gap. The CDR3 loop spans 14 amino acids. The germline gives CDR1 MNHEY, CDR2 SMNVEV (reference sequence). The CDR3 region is CASLSGSVGNEQFF. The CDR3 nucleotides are TGTGCCTCCCTCTCGGGGAGCGTGGGCAATGAGCAGTTCTTC.